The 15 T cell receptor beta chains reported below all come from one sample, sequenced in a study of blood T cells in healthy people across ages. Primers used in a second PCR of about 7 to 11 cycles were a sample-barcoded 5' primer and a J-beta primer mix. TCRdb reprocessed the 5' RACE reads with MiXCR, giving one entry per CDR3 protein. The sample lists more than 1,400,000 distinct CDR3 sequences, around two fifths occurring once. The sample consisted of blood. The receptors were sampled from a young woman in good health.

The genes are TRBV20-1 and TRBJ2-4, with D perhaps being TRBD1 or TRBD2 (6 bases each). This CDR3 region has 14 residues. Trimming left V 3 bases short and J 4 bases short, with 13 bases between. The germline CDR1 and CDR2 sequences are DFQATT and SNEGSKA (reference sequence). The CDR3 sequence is CSASPGGVKNIQYF. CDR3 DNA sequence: TGCAGTGCTAGCCCCGGGGGCGTGAAAAACATTCAGTACTTC.

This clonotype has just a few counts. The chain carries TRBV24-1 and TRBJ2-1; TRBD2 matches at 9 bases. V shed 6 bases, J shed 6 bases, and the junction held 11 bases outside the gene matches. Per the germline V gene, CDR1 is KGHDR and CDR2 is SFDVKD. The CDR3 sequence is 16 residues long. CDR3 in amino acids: CATSPSGTSSFNEQFF. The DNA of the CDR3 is TGTGCCACCAGTCCCTCCGGGACTAGCTCTTTCAATGAGCAGTTCTTC.

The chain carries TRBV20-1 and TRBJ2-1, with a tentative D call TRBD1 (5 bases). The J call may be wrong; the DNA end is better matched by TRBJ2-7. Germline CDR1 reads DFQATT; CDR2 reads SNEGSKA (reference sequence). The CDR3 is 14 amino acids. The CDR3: CSARDGDSTYEQYF. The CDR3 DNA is TGCAGTGCTAGAGATGGAGACAGCACCTACGAGCAGTACTTC.

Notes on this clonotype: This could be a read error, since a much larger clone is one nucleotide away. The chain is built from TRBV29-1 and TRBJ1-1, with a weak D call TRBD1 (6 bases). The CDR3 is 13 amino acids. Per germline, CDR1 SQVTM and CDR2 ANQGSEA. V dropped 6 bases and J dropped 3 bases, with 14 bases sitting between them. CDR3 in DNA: TGCAGCGTCACCGGACAGCATCACACTGAAGCTTTCTTT. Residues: CSVTGQHHTEAFF.

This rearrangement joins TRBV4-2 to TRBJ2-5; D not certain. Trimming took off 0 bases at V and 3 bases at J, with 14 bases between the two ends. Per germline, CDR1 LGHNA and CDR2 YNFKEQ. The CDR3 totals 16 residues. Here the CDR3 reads CASSQDEAGAEETQYF. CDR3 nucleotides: TGTGCCAGCAGCCAAGATGAGGCTGGTGCTGAAGAGACCCAGTACTTC.

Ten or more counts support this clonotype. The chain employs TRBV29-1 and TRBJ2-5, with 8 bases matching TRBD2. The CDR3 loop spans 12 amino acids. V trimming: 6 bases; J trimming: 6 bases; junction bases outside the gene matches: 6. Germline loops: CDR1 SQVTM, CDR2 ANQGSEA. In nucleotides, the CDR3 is TGCAGCGTAGGGACTAGGGAAAAGACCCAGTACTTC. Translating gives CSVGTREKTQYF.

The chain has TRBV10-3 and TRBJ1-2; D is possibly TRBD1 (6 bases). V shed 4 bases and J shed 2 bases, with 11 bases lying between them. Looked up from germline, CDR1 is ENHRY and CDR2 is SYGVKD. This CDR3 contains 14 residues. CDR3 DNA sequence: TGTGCCATCAGTGTTGACAGGATAAACTATGGCTACACCTTC. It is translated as CAISVDRINYGYTF.

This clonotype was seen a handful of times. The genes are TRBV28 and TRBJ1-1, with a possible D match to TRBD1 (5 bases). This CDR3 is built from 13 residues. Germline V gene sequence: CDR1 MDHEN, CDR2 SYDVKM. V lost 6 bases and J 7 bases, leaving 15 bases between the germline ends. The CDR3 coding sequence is TGTGCCAGCAGCCCCCGCGACAGCTTTGAAGCTTTCTTT. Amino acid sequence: CASSPRDSFEAFF.

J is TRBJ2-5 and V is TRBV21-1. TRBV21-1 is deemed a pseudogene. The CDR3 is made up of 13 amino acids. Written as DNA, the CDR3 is TGTGCCAGCAGCAAAAGGTGCCACAATGGGCAGTACTTC. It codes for CASSKRCHNGQYF.

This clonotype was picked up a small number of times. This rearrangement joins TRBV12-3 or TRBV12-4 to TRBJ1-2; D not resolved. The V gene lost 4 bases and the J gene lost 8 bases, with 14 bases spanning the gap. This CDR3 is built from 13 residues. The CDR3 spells CASSSNLERGYTF. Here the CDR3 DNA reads TGTGCCAGCAGTTCGAATCTTGAGCGGGGCTACACCTTC.

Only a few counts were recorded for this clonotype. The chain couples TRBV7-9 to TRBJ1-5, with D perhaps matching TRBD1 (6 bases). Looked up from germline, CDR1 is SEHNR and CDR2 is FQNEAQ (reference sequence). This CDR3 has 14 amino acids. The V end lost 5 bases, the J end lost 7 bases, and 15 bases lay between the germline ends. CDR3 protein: CASSRTGMGQPQHF. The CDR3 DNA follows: TGTGCCAGCAGCCGCACAGGGATGGGGCAGCCCCAGCATTTT. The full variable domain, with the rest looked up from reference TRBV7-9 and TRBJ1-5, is DTGVSQNPRHKITKRGQNVTFRCDPISEHNRLYWYRQTLGQGPEFLTYFQNEAQLEKSRLLSDRFSAERPKGSFSTLEIQRTEQGDSAMYLCASSRTGMGQPQHFGDGTRLSIL.

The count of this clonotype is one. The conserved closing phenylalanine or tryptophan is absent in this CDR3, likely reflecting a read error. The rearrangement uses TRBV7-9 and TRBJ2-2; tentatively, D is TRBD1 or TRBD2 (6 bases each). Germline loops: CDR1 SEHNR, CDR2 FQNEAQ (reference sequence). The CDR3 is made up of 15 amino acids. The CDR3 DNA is TGTGCCAGCAGCCCGACGGGGGCCTGGACCGGGAAGCTGTTTCTT. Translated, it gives CASSPTGAWTGKLFL.

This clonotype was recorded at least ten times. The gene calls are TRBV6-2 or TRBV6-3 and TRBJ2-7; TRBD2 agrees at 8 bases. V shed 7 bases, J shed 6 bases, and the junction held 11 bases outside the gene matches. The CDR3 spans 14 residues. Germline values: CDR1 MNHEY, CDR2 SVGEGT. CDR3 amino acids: CASISHLREGEQYF. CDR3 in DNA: TGTGCCAGCATTTCTCATCTCCGGGAGGGCGAGCAGTACTTC.

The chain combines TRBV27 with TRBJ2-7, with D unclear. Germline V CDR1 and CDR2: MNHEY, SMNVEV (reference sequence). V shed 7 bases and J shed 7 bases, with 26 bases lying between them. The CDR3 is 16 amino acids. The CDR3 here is CASTVWGYADDNEQYF. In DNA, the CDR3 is TGTGCCAGCACTGTTTGGGGATACGCTGACGACAATGAGCAGTACTTC.

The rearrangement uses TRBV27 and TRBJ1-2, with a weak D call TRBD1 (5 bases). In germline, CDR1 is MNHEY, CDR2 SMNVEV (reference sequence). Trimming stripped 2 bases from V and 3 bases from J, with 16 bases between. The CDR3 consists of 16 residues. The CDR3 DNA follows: TGTGCCAGCAGTTTAACCTTACAGATGGGGCACTATGGCTACACCTTC. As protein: CASSLTLQMGHYGYTF.